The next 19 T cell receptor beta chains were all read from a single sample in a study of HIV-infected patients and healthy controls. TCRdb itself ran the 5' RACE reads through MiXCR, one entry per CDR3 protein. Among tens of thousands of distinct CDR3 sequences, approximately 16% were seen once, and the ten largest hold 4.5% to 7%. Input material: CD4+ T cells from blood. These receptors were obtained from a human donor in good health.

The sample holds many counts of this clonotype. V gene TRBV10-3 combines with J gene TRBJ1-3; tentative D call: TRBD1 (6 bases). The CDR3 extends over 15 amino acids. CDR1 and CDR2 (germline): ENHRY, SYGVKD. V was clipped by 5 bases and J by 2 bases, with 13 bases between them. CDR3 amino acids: CAISTGTLAGNTIYF. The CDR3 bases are TGTGCCATCAGTACAGGGACCCTAGCTGGAAACACCATATATTTT.

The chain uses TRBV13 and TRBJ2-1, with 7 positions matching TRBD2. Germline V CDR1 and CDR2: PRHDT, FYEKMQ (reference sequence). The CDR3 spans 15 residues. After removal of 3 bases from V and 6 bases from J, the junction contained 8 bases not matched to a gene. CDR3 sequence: CASSFKGLGVNEQFF. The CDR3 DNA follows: TGTGCCAGCAGCTTCAAAGGACTAGGTGTCAATGAGCAGTTCTTC. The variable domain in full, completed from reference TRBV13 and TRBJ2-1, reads AAGVIQSPRHLIKEKRETATLKCYPIPRHDTVYWYQQGPGQDPQFLISFYEKMQSDKGSIPDRFSAQQFSDYHSELNMSSLELGDSALYFCASSFKGLGVNEQFFGPGTRLTVL.

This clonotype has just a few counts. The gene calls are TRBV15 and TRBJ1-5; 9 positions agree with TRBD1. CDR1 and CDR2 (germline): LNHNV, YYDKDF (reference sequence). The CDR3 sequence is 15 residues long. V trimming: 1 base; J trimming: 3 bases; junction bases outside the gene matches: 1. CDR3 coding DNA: TGTGCCACCAGCAGAGGGACAGGGGCCAATCAGCCCCAGCATTTT. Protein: CATSRGTGANQPQHF.

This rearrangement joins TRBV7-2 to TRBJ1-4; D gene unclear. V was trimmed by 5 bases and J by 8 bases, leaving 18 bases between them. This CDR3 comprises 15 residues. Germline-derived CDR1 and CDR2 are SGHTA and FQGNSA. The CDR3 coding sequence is TGTGCCAGCAGCCCTCCCGCACCCAACTTGGAAAAACTGTTTTTT. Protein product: CASSPPAPNLEKLFF. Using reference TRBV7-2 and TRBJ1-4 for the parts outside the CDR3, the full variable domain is GAGVSQSPSNKVTEKGKDVELRCDPISGHTALYWYRQSLGQGLEFLIYFQGNSAPDKSGLPSDRFSAERTGGSVSTLTIQRTQQEDSAVYLCASSPPAPNLEKLFFGSGTQLSVL.

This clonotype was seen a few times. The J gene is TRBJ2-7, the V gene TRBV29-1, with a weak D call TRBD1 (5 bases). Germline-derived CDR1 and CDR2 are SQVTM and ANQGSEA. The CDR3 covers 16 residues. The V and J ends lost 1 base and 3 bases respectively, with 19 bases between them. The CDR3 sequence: CSVEGVGQGHFYEQYF. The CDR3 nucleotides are TGCAGCGTTGAAGGTGTCGGACAAGGGCACTTCTACGAGCAGTACTTC.

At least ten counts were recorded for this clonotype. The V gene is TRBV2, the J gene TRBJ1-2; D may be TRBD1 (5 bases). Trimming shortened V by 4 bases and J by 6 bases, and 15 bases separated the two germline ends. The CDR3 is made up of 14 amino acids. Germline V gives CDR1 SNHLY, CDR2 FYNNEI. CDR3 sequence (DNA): TGTGCCAGCAGTGTAGCTGCAGGGATCAATGGCTACACCTTC. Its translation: CASSVAAGINGYTF.

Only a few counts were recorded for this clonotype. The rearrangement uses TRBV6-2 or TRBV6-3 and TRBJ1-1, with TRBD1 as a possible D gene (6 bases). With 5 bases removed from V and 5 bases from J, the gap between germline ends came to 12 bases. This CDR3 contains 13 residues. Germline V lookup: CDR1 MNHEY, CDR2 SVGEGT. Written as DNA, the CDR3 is TGTGCCAGCAGTCCTCAAGGGGGGACTGAAGCTTTCTTT. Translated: CASSPQGGTEAFF.

Written as DNA, the CDR3 is TGTGCCAGCAGTCTGGGACTAGCGGAGCACTACGAGCAGTACTTC. It encodes CASSLGLAEHYEQYF. V usage is TRBV12-3 or TRBV12-4 and J usage is TRBJ2-7; 11 positions agree with TRBD2. V lost 5 bases, J lost 3 bases, and 6 bases stayed unmatched. CDR3 length: 15 amino acids.

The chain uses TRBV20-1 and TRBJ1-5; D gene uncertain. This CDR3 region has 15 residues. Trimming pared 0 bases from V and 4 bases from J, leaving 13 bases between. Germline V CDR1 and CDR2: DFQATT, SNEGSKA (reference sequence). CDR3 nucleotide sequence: TGCAGTGCTAGAGAGTTTGGCAGCCAGAATCAGCCCCAGCATTTT. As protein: CSAREFGSQNQPQHF.

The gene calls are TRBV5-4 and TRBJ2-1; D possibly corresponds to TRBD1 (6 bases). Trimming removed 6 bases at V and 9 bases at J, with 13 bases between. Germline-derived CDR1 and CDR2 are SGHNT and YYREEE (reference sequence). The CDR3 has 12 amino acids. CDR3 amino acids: CASKTEGGEQFF. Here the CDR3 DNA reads TGTGCCAGCAAGACAGAAGGGGGTGAGCAGTTCTTC. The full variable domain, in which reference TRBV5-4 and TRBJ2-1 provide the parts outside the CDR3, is ETGVTQSPTHLIKTRGQQVTLRCSSQSGHNTVSWYQQALGQGPQFIFQYYREEENGRGNFPPRFSGLQFPNYSSELNVNALELDDSALYLCASKTEGGEQFFGPGTRLTVL.

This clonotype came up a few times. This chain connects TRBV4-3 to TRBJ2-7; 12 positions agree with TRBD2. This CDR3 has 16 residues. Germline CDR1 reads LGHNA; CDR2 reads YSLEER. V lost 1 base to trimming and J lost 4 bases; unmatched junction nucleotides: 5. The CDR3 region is CASSQGSSGRGYEQYF. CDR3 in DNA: TGCGCCAGCAGCCAAGGGTCTAGCGGGAGGGGTTACGAGCAGTACTTC.

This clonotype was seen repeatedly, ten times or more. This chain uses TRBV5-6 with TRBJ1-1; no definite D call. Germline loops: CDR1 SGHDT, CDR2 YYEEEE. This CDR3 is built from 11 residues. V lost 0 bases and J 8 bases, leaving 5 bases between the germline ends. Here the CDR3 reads CASSLGPEAFF. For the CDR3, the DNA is TGTGCCAGCAGCTTGGGGCCCGAAGCTTTCTTT.

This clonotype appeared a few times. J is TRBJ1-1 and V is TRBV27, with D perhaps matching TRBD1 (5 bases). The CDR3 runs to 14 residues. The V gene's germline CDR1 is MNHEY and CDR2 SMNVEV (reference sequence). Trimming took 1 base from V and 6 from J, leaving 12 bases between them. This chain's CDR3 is CASSLFGGRAEAFF. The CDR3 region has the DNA TGTGCCAGCAGTTTATTTGGGGGGAGAGCTGAAGCTTTCTTT.

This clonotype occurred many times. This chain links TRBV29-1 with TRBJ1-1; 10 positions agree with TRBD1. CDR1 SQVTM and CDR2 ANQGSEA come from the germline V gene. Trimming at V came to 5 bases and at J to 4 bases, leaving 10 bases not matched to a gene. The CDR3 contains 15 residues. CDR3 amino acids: CSVRETGGGGTEAFF. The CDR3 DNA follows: TGCAGCGTTCGAGAGACAGGGGGCGGGGGCACTGAAGCTTTCTTT.

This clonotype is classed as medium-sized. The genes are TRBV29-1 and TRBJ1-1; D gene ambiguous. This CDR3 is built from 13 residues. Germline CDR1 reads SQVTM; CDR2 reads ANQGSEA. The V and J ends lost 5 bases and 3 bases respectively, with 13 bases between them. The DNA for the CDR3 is TGCAGCGTTAGGAGGCAGCGGGACACTGAAGCTTTCTTT. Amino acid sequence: CSVRRQRDTEAFF.

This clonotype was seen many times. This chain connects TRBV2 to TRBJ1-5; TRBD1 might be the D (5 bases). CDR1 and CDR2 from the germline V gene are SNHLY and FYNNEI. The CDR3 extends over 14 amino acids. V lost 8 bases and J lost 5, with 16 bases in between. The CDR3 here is CASQKSRVDQPQHF. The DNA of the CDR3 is TGTGCCAGCCAGAAGAGCAGGGTCGATCAGCCCCAGCATTTT.

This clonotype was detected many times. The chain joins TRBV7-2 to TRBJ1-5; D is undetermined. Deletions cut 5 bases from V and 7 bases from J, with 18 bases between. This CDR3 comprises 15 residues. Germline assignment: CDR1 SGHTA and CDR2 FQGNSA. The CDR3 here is CASSPSIPGGQPQHF. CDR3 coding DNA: TGTGCCAGCAGCCCCTCGATCCCGGGAGGGCAGCCCCAGCATTTT.

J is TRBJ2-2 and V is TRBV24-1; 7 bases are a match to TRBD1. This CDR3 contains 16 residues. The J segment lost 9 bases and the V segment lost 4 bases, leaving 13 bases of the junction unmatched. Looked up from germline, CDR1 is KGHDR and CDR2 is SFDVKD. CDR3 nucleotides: TGTGCCACCAGTGACACCCGACAGGGTGGTAGCAGGGAGCTGTTTTTT. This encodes CATSDTRQGGSRELFF.

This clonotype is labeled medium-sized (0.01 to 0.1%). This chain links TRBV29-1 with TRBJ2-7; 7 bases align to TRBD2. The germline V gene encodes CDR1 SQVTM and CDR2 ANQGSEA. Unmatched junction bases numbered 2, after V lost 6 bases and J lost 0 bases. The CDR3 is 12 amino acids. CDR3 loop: CSVRTSSYEQYF. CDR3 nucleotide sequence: TGCAGCGTCAGGACTAGCTCCTACGAGCAGTACTTC.